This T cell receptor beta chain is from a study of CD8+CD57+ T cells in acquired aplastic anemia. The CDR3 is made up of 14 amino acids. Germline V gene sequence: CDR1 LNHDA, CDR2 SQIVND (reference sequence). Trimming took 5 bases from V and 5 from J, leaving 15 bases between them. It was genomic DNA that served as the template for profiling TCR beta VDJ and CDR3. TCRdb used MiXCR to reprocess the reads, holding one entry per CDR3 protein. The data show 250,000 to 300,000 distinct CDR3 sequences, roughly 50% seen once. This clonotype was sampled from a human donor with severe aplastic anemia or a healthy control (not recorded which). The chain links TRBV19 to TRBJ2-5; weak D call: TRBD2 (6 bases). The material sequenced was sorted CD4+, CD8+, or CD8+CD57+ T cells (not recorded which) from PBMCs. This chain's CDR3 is CASSPRGGVETQYF. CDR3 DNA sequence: TGTGCCAGTAGTCCTCGAGGAGGGGTTGAGACCCAGTACTTC.